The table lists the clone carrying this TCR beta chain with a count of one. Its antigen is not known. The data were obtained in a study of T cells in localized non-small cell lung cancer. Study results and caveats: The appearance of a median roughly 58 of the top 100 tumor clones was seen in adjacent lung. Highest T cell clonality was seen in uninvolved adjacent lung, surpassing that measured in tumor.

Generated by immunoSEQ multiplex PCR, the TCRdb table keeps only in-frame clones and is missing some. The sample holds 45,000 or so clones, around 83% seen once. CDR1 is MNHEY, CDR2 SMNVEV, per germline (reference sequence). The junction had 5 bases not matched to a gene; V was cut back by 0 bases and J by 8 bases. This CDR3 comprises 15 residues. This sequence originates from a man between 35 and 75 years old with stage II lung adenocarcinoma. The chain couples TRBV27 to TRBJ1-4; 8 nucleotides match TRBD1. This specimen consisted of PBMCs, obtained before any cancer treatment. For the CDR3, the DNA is TGTGCCAGCAGTTTATCCGGACAGGGTTGGGAAAAACTGTTTTTT. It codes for CASSLSGQGWEKLFF.